These 8 T cell receptor beta chains share one sample of origin, sequenced in a study of Ad26.COV2.S vaccination and SARS-CoV-2 variants (dated by TCRdb to the early 2020s). In light of the paper, this sample's treatment or condition label describes: 15 to 20 received Ad26.COV2.S at low or high dose, single or two shots; several received placebo; per-sample allocation not given. For vaccine and placebo recipients, the sequenced repertoires came from samples collected on day 63 after the first injection. The method was the immunoSEQ multiplex PCR assay. TCRdb stores this immuneACCESS table with in-frame sequences only. Part of the clones is absent; in the studies checked, under half of the shortfall reflects unresolved V genes, and no reason is known for the rest. The sample includes more than 300,000 clones, with roughly 90% observed a single time. The ten most abundant clones make up roughly 5% of the sample.

The specimen was peripheral blood, collected in a trial of Ad26.COV2.S vaccine versus placebo. The receptors originated from a person aged 18-60 years who received the Ad26.COV2.S COVID-19 vaccine or a placebo.

This chain joins TRBV19 and TRBJ2-1; 8 bases match TRBD2. Losses at the gene ends were 5 bases for V and 5 bases for J; bases not matched to a gene: 14. Germline loops: CDR1 LNHDA, CDR2 SQIVND (reference sequence). The CDR3 is 17 amino acids. The DNA for the CDR3 is TGTGCCAGTAGTCAACTAGCGGAGGGCCAAACGAACAATGAGCAGTTCTTC. Its translation: CASSQLAEGQTNNEQFF.

The chain recombines TRBV6-5 with TRBJ1-1; D unresolved. Germline V CDR1 and CDR2: MNHEY, SVGAGI. The CDR3 loop spans 13 amino acids. V was shortened by 6 bases and J by 1 base, with 9 bases between the two germline ends. The CDR3 sequence: CASSARGNTEAFF. CDR3 coding DNA: TGTGCCAGCAGCGCAAGAGGGAACACTGAAGCTTTCTTT.

J is TRBJ2-3 and V is TRBV2; D perhaps matches TRBD2 (5 bases). CDR3 length: 15 residues. V lost 5 bases and J 3 bases, leaving 15 bases between the germline ends. Germline V gene sequence: CDR1 SNHLY, CDR2 FYNNEI. The CDR3 DNA reads TGTGCCAGCAGTCAATTTAGGACTTCTACAGATACGCAGTATTTT. Translating it yields CASSQFRTSTDTQYF.

The gene calls are TRBV18 and TRBJ1-1, with D hard to call. The CDR3 extends over 15 amino acids. Trimming shortened V by 6 bases and J by 1 base, and 15 bases separated the two germline ends. Looked up from germline, CDR1 is KGHSH and CDR2 is LQKENI. For the CDR3, the DNA is TGTGCCAGCTCCCTATCTCTACAAGAGAACACTGAAGCTTTCTTT. Translating it yields CASSLSLQENTEAFF. Full variable domain (outside the CDR3, taken from reference TRBV18 and TRBJ1-1): NAGVMQNPRHLVRRRGQEARLRCSPMKGHSHVYWYRQLPEEGLKFMVYLQKENIIDESGMPKERFSAEFPKEGPSILRIQQVVRGDSAAYFCASSLSLQENTEAFFGQGTRLTVV.

The chain carries TRBV28 and TRBJ1-5; unclear D gene. V dropped 3 bases and J dropped 1 base, with 10 bases sitting between them. Germline loops: CDR1 MDHEN, CDR2 SYDVKM. This CDR3 region has 15 residues. This CDR3 reads CASSLQAGSNQPQHF. DNA for the CDR3: TGTGCCAGCAGTTTGCAGGCGGGGAGCAATCAGCCCCAGCATTTT.

The chain carries TRBV5-8 and TRBJ2-7; TRBD2 might be the D (6 bases). Looked up from germline, CDR1 is SGHTS and CDR2 is YDEGEE. The CDR3 length is 13 residues. V lost 3 bases and J lost 3, with 10 bases in between. The CDR3 region is CASSSGLHYEQYF. The CDR3 DNA follows: TGTGCCAGCAGCTCGGGACTCCACTACGAGCAGTACTTC.

This CDR3 is CASSLVAGVEYEQYF. As DNA, the CDR3 is TGCGCCAGCAGCTTGGTGGCGGGAGTGGAATACGAGCAGTACTTC. This chain connects TRBV5-1 to TRBJ2-7; the match to TRBD2 covers 7 bases. V lost 0 bases and J lost 4; bases outside the gene matches: 7. In germline, CDR1 is SGHRS, CDR2 YFSETQ. The CDR3 loop spans 15 amino acids.

V and J are TRBV19 and TRBJ1-2; D unclear. Deletions cut 3 bases from V and 3 bases from J, with 14 bases between. The germline V gene has CDR1 LNHDA and CDR2 SQIVND (reference sequence). This CDR3 has 15 amino acids. This chain's CDR3 is CASSIRHGEYYGYTF. The CDR3 nucleotides read TGTGCCAGTAGTATCCGACACGGAGAGTACTATGGCTACACCTTC. Full variable domain (rest looked up from reference TRBV19 and TRBJ1-2): DGGITQSPKYLFRKEGQNVTLSCEQNLNHDAMYWYRQDPGQGLRLIYYSQIVNDFQKGDIAEGYSVSREKKESFPLTVTSAQKNPTAFYLCASSIRHGEYYGYTFGSGTRLTVV.